This T cell receptor (beta chain) was retrieved from a study of T cells in Graves' hyperthyroidism and ophthalmopathy. In its sample, this clonotype was seen many times. Antigen specificity is unknown. V trimming: 7 bases; J trimming: 0 bases; junction bases outside the gene matches: 14. CDR3 size: 17 residues. Amplification of TCR beta CDR3 regions used RNA as the template. First-round RT-PCR with HTBI primers amplified the TCR CDR3 region. TCRdb ran MiXCR on the multiplex PCR reads and lists one entry per CDR3 protein. The sample consists of some 350,000 distinct CDR3 sequences, approximately 16% of them appearing once. Findings and limits, study-wide: Blood also held most thyroid clonotypes expanded beyond 0.001.

Sequencing used blood. This clonotype originated in an older woman with Graves' ophthalmopathy. The chain is built from TRBV12-3 or TRBV12-4 and TRBJ2-7; 8 nucleotides agree with TRBD2. In nucleotides, the CDR3 is TGTGCCAGCATGGGTGGGACTAGGATGAGGAGCTCCTACGAGCAGTACTTC. Encoded protein: CASMGGTRMRSSYEQYF.